These T cell receptor beta chains were read from a single sample in a study of blood T cell repertoires in COVID-19. Repertoires were generated with immunoSEQ multiplex PCR, while TCRdb's copy carries only in-frame clones and drops some. The sample carries over 150,000 clones, over 75% recorded once. The sequenced sample consisted of peripheral blood. These receptors all stem from a woman in her 70s with acute or convalescent COVID-19. Both conserved end residues are part of each CDR3. A D gene is named only where the DNA matches it firmly. For some rows the clone size is stated as once, few or many, or as a class when expanded; others skip it.

V gene	D gene	clone size	J gene	CDR3 protein	CDR3 DNA
TRBV18	TRBD1	once	TRBJ2-5	CASSPLTRDRKETQYF	TGTGCCAGCTCACCTCTGACCCGGGACAGAAAAGAGACCCAGTACTTC
TRBV5-5	.	.	TRBJ1-1	CASSLLGRNTEAFF	TGTGCCAGCAGCTTGCTAGGTAGGAACACTGAAGCTTTCTTT
TRBV6-5	TRBD1	.	TRBJ2-3	CASRGQGDTDTQYF	TGTGCCAGCAGGGGACAGGGAGACACAGATACGCAGTATTTT
TRBV5-8	.	.	TRBJ2-1	CASSLVWTVEPYNEQFF	TGTGCCAGCAGCTTGGTGTGGACAGTCGAGCCCTACAATGAGCAGTTCTTC
TRBV6-5	.	.	TRBJ1-5	CASSPERGGKQPQHF	TGTGCCAGCAGTCCGGAAAGGGGGGGGAAACAGCCCCAGCATTTT
TRBV30	TRBD2	.	TRBJ2-3	CAWSVPLEWTSGEDTQYF	TGTGCCTGGAGTGTACCTTTAGAATGGACTAGCGGGGAGGATACGCAGTATTTT
TRBV19	.	.	TRBJ1-2	CASHLRRTAEGYGYTF	TGTGCCAGTCACCTCCGGAGGACAGCAGAAGGCTATGGCTACACCTTC
TRBV5-1	TRBD2	.	TRBJ2-7	CASSFASGSYEQYF	TGCGCCAGCAGCTTCGCTAGCGGCTCCTACGAGCAGTACTTC
TRBV6-5	.	.	TRBJ1-1	CASITFTTGEAFF	TGTGCCAGCATAACCTTCACTACAGGGGAAGCTTTCTTT
TRBV12-3/TRBV12-4	.	.	TRBJ1-1	CASSLQGGTEAFF	TGTGCCAGCAGTTTACAGGGCGGCACTGAAGCTTTCTTT
TRBV5-8	TRBD2	.	TRBJ2-2	CASSSSMETSGRTGELFF	TGTGCCAGCAGCTCTTCAATGGAGACTAGCGGGAGAACCGGGGAGCTGTTTTTT
TRBV6-5	TRBD2	.	TRBJ2-5	CASTATSGVGTQYF	TGTGCCAGCACCGCGACTAGCGGGGTGGGGACCCAGTACTTC
TRBV9	.	.	TRBJ1-4	CASSEARGPRTNEKLFF	TGTGCCAGCAGCGAAGCTCGGGGTCCTCGAACTAATGAAAAACTGTTTTTT
TRBV12-3/TRBV12-4	.	.	TRBJ2-3	CASRSTSTDTQYF	TGTGCCAGCAGATCTACTAGCACAGATACGCAGTATTTT
TRBV30	.	.	TRBJ1-1	CAGRSGGAWSTEAFF	TGTGCCGGCCGTTCGGGGGGAGCTTGGAGCACTGAAGCTTTCTTT
TRBV9	.	.	TRBJ1-2	CASSVDPGSVYTF	TGTGCCAGCAGCGTAGATCCAGGTAGCGTCTACACCTTC
TRBV5-5	.	once	TRBJ1-1	CASSLAGTVEAFF	TGTGCCAGCAGCTTGGCGGGAACAGTAGAAGCTTTCTTT
TRBV9	.	.	TRBJ1-1	CASSPPEGGVSTEAFF	TGTGCCAGCAGCCCTCCTGAGGGGGGGGTTTCCACTGAAGCTTTCTTT
TRBV7-2	TRBD1	.	TRBJ1-2	CASRGDRVHGYTF	TGTGCCAGCAGAGGTGACAGGGTCCATGGCTACACCTTC
TRBV12-3/TRBV12-4	.	.	TRBJ1-6	CASSLGSSPLHF	TGTGCCAGCAGTTTAGGCAGTTCACCCCTCCACTTT